Listed below are T cell receptor beta chains from one sample, sequenced in a study of CD8 T cells in Susac syndrome. TCRdb itself ran the immunoSEQ multiplex PCR reads through MiXCR, one entry per CDR3 protein. The table has around 150,000 distinct CDR3 sequences, roughly 95% seen once. The specimen sequenced was CD4+ T cells from PBMCs. These TCRs come from a human donor in good health. Both conserved end residues are part of each CDR3. The D gene is left open where the match is weak. Rows may omit the clone size; those that give it use once, few, many or a size class.

TRBD1,TRBJ1-1,.,TRBV30,TGTGCCTGGACGTTGACAGGGATGGACACTGAAGCTTTCTTT,CAWTLTGMDTEAFF
.,TRBJ2-5,.,TRBV5-1,TGCGCCAGCAGCTTGGTCGGGACACTCCAAGAGACCCAGTACTTC,CASSLVGTLQETQYF
.,TRBJ1-5,.,TRBV18,TGTGCCAGCTCACCTCCGGGACACCCTAATCAGCCCCAGCATTTT,CASSPPGHPNQPQHF
.,TRBJ2-3,.,TRBV20-1,TGCAGTGCTAGGGACGGGACGGAAATCACAGATACGCAGTATTTT,CSARDGTEITDTQYF
TRBD2,TRBJ2-1,.,TRBV9,TGTGCCAGCAGCACACTAGCGGGGGGGCAAAATGAGCAGTTCTTC,CASSTLAGGQNEQFF
.,TRBJ2-7,.,TRBV5-1,TGCGCCAGCAGCCCCTCACCGGGCCACAATCCCTACGAGCAGTACTTC,CASSPSPGHNPYEQYF
TRBD1,TRBJ1-1,.,TRBV4-1,TGCGCCAGCAGCGCCAAGGTTCGGCAGGGGGGGACTGAAGCTTTCTTT,CASSAKVRQGGTEAFF
.,TRBJ1-2,.,TRBV5-1,TGCGCCAGCAGCTTGGATGGCAGAGGGTCGGTTGCTAACTATGGCTACACCTTC,CASSLDGRGSVANYGYTF
.,TRBJ2-1,.,TRBV7-6,TGTGCCAGCAGCTTATCCCCTGGTCCAGGGAGTGGGGAGCAGTTCTTC,CASSLSPGPGSGEQFF
.,TRBJ2-7,.,TRBV6-6,TGTGCCAGCAGTTACTCCCACTACGAGCAGTACTTC,CASSYSHYEQYF
TRBD2,TRBJ2-7,once,TRBV6-5,TGTGCCAGCAGTTACTCGGGAGGGAGAGCCGACTACGAGCAGTACTTC,CASSYSGGRADYEQYF
.,TRBJ1-1,.,TRBV25-1,TGTGCCAGCAGTGATTCAGGATGGGTCACTGAAGCTTTCTTT,CASSDSGWVTEAFF
.,TRBJ1-2,.,TRBV18,TGTGCCAGCTCACCGGACATCGGCTATGGCTACACCTTC,CASSPDIGYGYTF
.,TRBJ2-3,.,TRBV4-2,TGTGCCAGCAGTGAGGGGCGGGCAGATACGCAGTATTTT,CASSEGRADTQYF
.,TRBJ1-6,few,TRBV6-1,TGTGCCAGCAGTCGAAGTAGCTCCTATAATTCACCCCTCCACTTT,CASSRSSSYNSPLHF
.,TRBJ1-1,.,TRBV20-1,TGCAGTGCAATGGGCAGGGTGAACACTGAAGCTTTCTTT,CSAMGRVNTEAFF
.,TRBJ1-5,once,TRBV7-9,TGTGCCAGCAGTTTGTCGGGACGGCTAAATCAGCCCCAGCATTTT,CASSLSGRLNQPQHF
TRBD1,TRBJ1-5,.,TRBV19,TGTGCCAGTGAGATTTCAGGGGGCCATCAGCCCCAGCATTTT,CASEISGGHQPQHF
TRBD1,TRBJ2-5,.,TRBV5-1,TGCGCCAGCAGCGAGACAGGGGCTTTGGAGACCCAGTACTTC,CASSETGALETQYF
.,TRBJ1-2,.,TRBV5-1,TGCGCCAGCAGGGACCTGACAGGTTGGAACTATGGCTACACCTTC,CASRDLTGWNYGYTF
TRBD1,TRBJ2-2,.,TRBV7-3,TGTGCCAGCAGCTCAGGGACAGGGACGAACACCGGGGAGCTGTTTTTT,CASSSGTGTNTGELFF
.,TRBJ1-2,.,TRBV29-1,TGCAGCGTTTACAGGGCGCAGGGCTATGGCTACACCTTC,CSVYRAQGYGYTF
.,TRBJ1-5,.,TRBV29-1,TGCAGCGTTGCAGTCGGAAGGAATCAGCCCCAGCATTTT,CSVAVGRNQPQHF
TRBD2,TRBJ2-3,.,TRBV20-1,TGCAGTGCTAGTAACAGCGGGGGGGAATGGGATACGCAGTATTTT,CSASNSGGEWDTQYF
TRBD1,TRBJ2-3,.,TRBV5-1,TGCGCCAGCAGCTTAAGGGGACAGGGAATGGATACGCAGTATTTT,CASSLRGQGMDTQYF
.,TRBJ1-6,.,TRBV10-3,TGTGCCATCAGTGACGCAGATAATTCACCCCTCCACTTT,CAISDADNSPLHF
.,TRBJ2-5,.,TRBV2,TGTGCCAGCAGTGAAGCGTCAGGGACTGCACAAGAGACCCAGTACTTC,CASSEASGTAQETQYF
.,TRBJ2-7,.,TRBV6-5,TGTGCCAGCAGTAGGCTGAGCAGAAGATCCTACGAGCAGTACTTC,CASSRLSRRSYEQYF
.,TRBJ2-7,once,TRBV5-1,TGCGCCAGCAGAAGCCCGGGACAAAACTACGAGCAGTACTTC,CASRSPGQNYEQYF
.,TRBJ2-4,.,TRBV20-1,TGCAGTGCCGAATTCGGAGGAGCCAAAAACATTCAGTACTTC,CSAEFGGAKNIQYF
.,TRBJ2-2,.,TRBV6-1,TGTGCCAGCAGTGTACCCGGCCTTGACACCGGGGAGCTGTTTTTT,CASSVPGLDTGELFF
.,TRBJ2-1,.,TRBV9,TGTGCCAGCAGCGTAGAGGCGAGGGGCGAGGGTGAGCAGTTCTTC,CASSVEARGEGEQFF
TRBD1,TRBJ2-5,.,TRBV23-1,TGCGCCAGCAGTCAAAACCCGGACAGGGGGCCACACGTCCAGTACTTC,CASSQNPDRGPHVQYF
.,TRBJ2-1,.,TRBV20-1,TGCAGTGCTAGAGATTCTCGGGGTGTCTCCTACAATGAGCAGTTCTTC,CSARDSRGVSYNEQFF
.,TRBJ1-1,.,TRBV6-2/TRBV6-3,TGTGCCAGCAGCATTACATGGAACACTGAAGCTTTCTTT,CASSITWNTEAFF
.,TRBJ2-7,.,TRBV7-9,TGTGCCAGCAGCTTTAGGTTTGAGGACGAGCAGTACTTC,CASSFRFEDEQYF
TRBD1,TRBJ2-3,.,TRBV2,TGTGCCAGCACCGGACAGGGTGGTCGGGATACGCAGTATTTT,CASTGQGGRDTQYF
TRBD1,TRBJ2-6,.,TRBV5-1,TGCGCCAGCAGCAGCGGACAGGCTAGTCCTGGGGCCAACGTCCTGACTTTC,CASSSGQASPGANVLTF
TRBD1,TRBJ1-1,.,TRBV18,TGTGCCAGCTCACCTCCCGGGACAGGGGCTAACACTGAAGCTTTCTTT,CASSPPGTGANTEAFF
TRBD1,TRBJ1-2,.,TRBV10-3,TGTGCCATCAGTGGAACTTCCAGGACAGGGGGTGGCTACACCTTC,CAISGTSRTGGGYTF
.,TRBJ2-5,.,TRBV25-1,TGTGCCAGCACCCCGGGCGCTCAAGAGACCCAGTACTTC,CASTPGAQETQYF
.,TRBJ1-2,.,TRBV20-1,TGCAGTGCTTCCCCGACACAAGTCCGTGGCTACACCTTC,CSASPTQVRGYTF
.,TRBJ2-1,.,TRBV30,TGTGCCTGGCAAGGGTCGTCCTCCTACAATGAGCAGTTCTTC,CAWQGSSSYNEQFF
TRBD2,TRBJ2-1,once,TRBV7-6,TGTGCCAGCAGCGGCCGACTAGCGGGTTACAATGAGCAGTTCTTC,CASSGRLAGYNEQFF
.,TRBJ2-1,.,TRBV4-2,TGTGCCAGCAGCCAAGAAATTTTGGGGGCTGGAGAGCAGTTCTTC,CASSQEILGAGEQFF
.,TRBJ1-3,.,TRBV7-9,TGTGCCAGCTCGGGAAACACCATATATTTT,CASSGNTIYF
TRBD1,TRBJ1-1,.,TRBV4-1,TGCGCCAGCAGCCGGGACAGCCGATTCACTGAAGCTTTCTTT,CASSRDSRFTEAFF
.,TRBJ1-5,.,TRBV29-1,TGCAGCGTTGAAGAATCCGGTAGCAATCAGCCCCAGCATTTT,CSVEESGSNQPQHF
.,TRBJ1-3,.,TRBV19,TGTGCCAGTCAGCTACGCTCTGGAAACACCATATATTTT,CASQLRSGNTIYF
.,TRBJ2-7,.,TRBV30,TGTGCCTGGAGTGTAAAGTCAGGATTCTACGAGCAGTACTTC,CAWSVKSGFYEQYF
TRBD1,TRBJ1-2,.,TRBV5-4,TGTGCCAGCAGCTGGGCCGGGACAGCGCTTGACTATGGCTACACCTTC,CASSWAGTALDYGYTF